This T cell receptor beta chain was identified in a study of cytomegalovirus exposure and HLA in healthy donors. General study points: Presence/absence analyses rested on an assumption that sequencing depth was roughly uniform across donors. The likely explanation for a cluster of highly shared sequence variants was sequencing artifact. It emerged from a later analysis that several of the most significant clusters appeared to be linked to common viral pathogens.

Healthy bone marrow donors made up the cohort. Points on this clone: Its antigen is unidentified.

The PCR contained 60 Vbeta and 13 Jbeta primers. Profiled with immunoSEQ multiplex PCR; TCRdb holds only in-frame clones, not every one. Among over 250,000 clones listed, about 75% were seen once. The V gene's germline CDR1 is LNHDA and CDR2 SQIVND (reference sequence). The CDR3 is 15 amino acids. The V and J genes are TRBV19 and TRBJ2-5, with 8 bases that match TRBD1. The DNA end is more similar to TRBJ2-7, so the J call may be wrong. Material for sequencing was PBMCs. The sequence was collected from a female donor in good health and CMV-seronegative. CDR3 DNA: TGTGCCAGTAGTATTGGCAGGGGGCGAGGGTACGAGCAGTACTTC. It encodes CASSIGRGRGYEQYF.